The 10 T cell receptor beta chains listed next were all sequenced from one sample in a study of cytomegalovirus exposure and HLA in healthy donors. PCR used 60 Vbeta primers and 13 Jbeta primers. Clones were read by immunoSEQ multiplex PCR, and TCRdb kept only the in-frame ones, dropping some. The sample comprises about 120,000 clones, 81% of which are singletons, and 2% to 2.5% rests with the top ten. The specimen was PBMCs. These TCRs come from a woman between 35 and 50 years old in good health and CMV-seronegative.

The chain joins TRBV27 to TRBJ2-1; 10 bases are a match to TRBD1. The V segment lost 6 bases and the J segment 10 bases; nucleotides outside the gene matches: 15. Germline-derived CDR1 and CDR2 are MNHEY and SMNVEV (reference sequence). The CDR3 length is 16 residues. The CDR3 sequence is CASSLNPGTGDPEQFF. Written as DNA, the CDR3 is TGTGCCAGCAGCCTAAACCCCGGGACAGGGGACCCAGAGCAGTTCTTC.

The rearrangement links TRBV6-6 to TRBJ1-2; 9 nucleotides agree with TRBD1. The CDR3 loop spans 14 amino acids. CDR1 and CDR2 (germline): MNHNY, SVGAGI (reference sequence). J gave up 6 bases and V 2 bases, and 4 bases lay outside the gene matches. Written as DNA, the CDR3 is TGTGCCAGCAGTTACGGAAGGACAGGGGATGGCTACACCTTC. This sequence encodes CASSYGRTGDGYTF.

In DNA, the CDR3 is TGCAGCGTGGGGGACAGTGAAGCTTTCTTT. It specifies CSVGDSEAFF. V gene TRBV29-1 combines with J gene TRBJ1-1, with TRBD1 identical over 7 bases. The CDR3 has 10 residues. The J segment lost 7 bases and the V segment lost 6 bases, leaving 2 bases of the junction unmatched. The V gene's germline CDR1 is SQVTM and CDR2 ANQGSEA. Variable domain in full (rest from reference TRBV29-1 and TRBJ1-1): SAVISQKPSRDICQRGTSLTIQCQVDSQVTMMFWYRQQPGQSLTLIATANQGSEATYESGFVIDKFPISRPNLTFSTLTVSNMSPEDSSIYLCSVGDSEAFFGQGTRLTVV.

The chain couples TRBV7-3 to TRBJ2-3, with D possibly being TRBD2 (5 bases). Germline CDR1 SGHTA, CDR2 FQGTGA. The CDR3 contains 14 residues. V dropped 4 bases and J dropped 0 bases, with 8 bases sitting between them. The CDR3 region is CASSSRASTDTQYF. The CDR3 nucleotides read TGTGCCAGCAGCTCGCGGGCTAGCACAGATACGCAGTATTTT.

The chain links TRBV5-4 to TRBJ1-1, with a weak D call TRBD1 (6 bases). The CDR3 consists of 16 residues. Trimming pared 5 bases from V and 4 bases from J, leaving 21 bases between. Per germline, CDR1 SGHNT and CDR2 YYREEE (reference sequence). The CDR3 protein is CASRNRDNLGPTEAFF. The CDR3 region has the DNA TGTGCCAGCAGAAACCGGGACAATTTAGGCCCCACTGAAGCTTTCTTT.

As to this clone: At one of its ends the junction is not consistent with the germline gene, which may arise from a read error. Other DNA sequences in the same sample also yield this CDR3. The chain recombines TRBV6-6 with TRBJ1-1, with 9 bases that match TRBD1. The V gene's germline CDR1 is MNHNY and CDR2 SVGAGI (reference sequence). CDR3 length: 14 amino acids. The CDR3 DNA follows: TGTGCCAGCAGTTACGGACAGGGGAGCACTGAAGCTTTCTTC. It translates to CASSYGQGSTEAFF.

The V gene is TRBV5-8, the J gene TRBJ1-4, with D possibly TRBD1 on 5 matching bases. Germline V gene lookup returns CDR1 SGHTS and CDR2 YDEGEE. The CDR3 loop spans 15 amino acids. The ends were cut back, 4 bases at V and 8 bases at J, with 18 bases in the middle. The CDR3 region is CASSPAWGRVEKLFF. CDR3 nucleotides: TGTGCCAGCAGCCCAGCGTGGGGGAGGGTCGAAAAACTGTTTTTT.

This rearrangement joins TRBV18 to TRBJ2-7, with TRBD1 matching over 9 bases. The CDR3 runs 16 residues. Germline CDR1 reads KGHSH; CDR2 reads LQKENI. V lost 5 bases to trimming and J lost 9 bases; unmatched junction nucleotides: 17. The CDR3 DNA reads as TGTGCCAGCTCAACAGTAGACAGGGGGGACCTCCTGGGGCAGTACTTC. Translation gives CASSTVDRGDLLGQYF.

The V and J genes are TRBV4-1 and TRBJ1-1; D not resolved. CDR3 length: 12 residues. The germline V gene encodes CDR1 MGHRA and CDR2 YSYEKL. V lost 0 bases, J lost 5 bases, and 4 bases lay in between. CDR3 sequence (DNA): TGCGCCAGCAGCCAAGACCTTACTGAAGCTTTCTTT. The encoded protein is CASSQDLTEAFF.

This clone was picked up one time. The chain uses TRBV4-1 and TRBJ1-2; TRBD1 agrees at 9 bases. V trimming: 4 bases; J trimming: 4 bases; junction bases outside the gene matches: 16. The CDR3 contains 18 residues. The germline gives CDR1 MGHRA, CDR2 YSYEKL. This CDR3 reads CASSPEGQGGAFGYGYTF. The CDR3 nucleotides are TGCGCCAGCAGCCCAGAGGGACAGGGAGGCGCTTTTGGCTATGGCTACACCTTC.